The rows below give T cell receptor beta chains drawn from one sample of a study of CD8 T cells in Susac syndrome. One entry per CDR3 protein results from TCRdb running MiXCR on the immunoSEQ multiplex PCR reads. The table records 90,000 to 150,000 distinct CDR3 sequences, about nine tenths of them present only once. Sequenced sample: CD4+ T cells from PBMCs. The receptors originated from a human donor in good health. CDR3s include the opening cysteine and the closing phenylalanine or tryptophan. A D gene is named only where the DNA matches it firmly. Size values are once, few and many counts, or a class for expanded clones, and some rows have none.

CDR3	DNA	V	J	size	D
CASSHGTSGEQYF	TGTGCCAGCAGCCACGGGACTAGCGGAGAGCAGTACTTC	TRBV7-9	TRBJ2-7	few	TRBD2
CASSLRATGDTEAFF	TGCGCCAGCAGCTTACGTGCCACGGGGGACACTGAAGCTTTCTTT	TRBV5-1	TRBJ1-1	.	.
CASSLGSGQGNYGYTF	TGTGCCAGCAGCTTAGGGTCGGGACAGGGTAACTATGGCTACACCTTC	TRBV7-9	TRBJ1-2	.	TRBD1
CASSLGGSRNEQFF	TGTGCCAGCAGCTTAGGCGGGAGTAGGAATGAGCAGTTCTTC	TRBV5-6	TRBJ2-1	once	TRBD2
CASSQDRGGNEQFF	TGTGCCAGCAGCCAAGATCGGGGTGGGAATGAGCAGTTCTTC	TRBV4-2	TRBJ2-1	.	.
CASSRVVQETQYF	TGTGCCAGCAGTCGGGTCGTGCAAGAGACCCAGTACTTC	TRBV27	TRBJ2-5	.	.
CASRMEFEQYF	TGTGCCAGCCGGATGGAATTCGAGCAGTACTTC	TRBV2	TRBJ2-7	.	.
CSASPPGGARPYEQYF	TGCAGTGCTAGTCCCCCCGGGGGGGCCCGTCCCTACGAGCAGTACTTC	TRBV20-1	TRBJ2-7	.	TRBD2
CASSLEGDNEQFF	TGTGCCAGCAGCCTTGAGGGAGACAATGAGCAGTTCTTC	TRBV9	TRBJ2-1	.	.
CASRLTASSYEQYF	TGTGCCAGCAGGCTGACTGCGAGCTCCTACGAGCAGTACTTC	TRBV2	TRBJ2-7	.	.
CASSWGDRGQTQYF	TGTGCCAGCAGCTGGGGGGACAGGGGTCAGACCCAGTACTTC	TRBV12-3/TRBV12-4	TRBJ2-5	.	TRBD1
CSVTGLAGPGELFF	TGCAGCGTGACGGGACTAGCGGGACCCGGGGAGCTGTTTTTT	TRBV29-1	TRBJ2-2	once	TRBD2
CASGLTGSRSGNTIYF	TGTGCCAGCGGGTTGACAGGGTCTCGCTCTGGAAACACCATATATTTT	TRBV12-3/TRBV12-4	TRBJ1-3	once	TRBD1
CASVPSDRVGGGELFF	TGTGCCAGCGTTCCCTCAGACAGGGTCGGAGGGGGGGAGCTGTTTTTT	TRBV2	TRBJ2-2	.	.
CSVGDGVGDYGYTF	TGCAGCGTTGGAGACGGCGTAGGCGACTATGGCTACACCTTC	TRBV29-1	TRBJ1-2	once	.
CASSFRHRGDYGYTF	TGTGCCAGCAGTTTTCGGCACAGGGGGGACTATGGCTACACCTTC	TRBV12-3/TRBV12-4	TRBJ1-2	once	TRBD1
CASSLLWGGGQETQYF	TGTGCCAGCAGCTTGCTCTGGGGGGGCGGGCAAGAGACCCAGTACTTC	TRBV5-4	TRBJ2-5	.	.
CASGRTGRAEAFF	TGTGCCAGCGGCCGGACAGGGCGGGCTGAAGCTTTCTTT	TRBV27	TRBJ1-1	.	TRBD1
CASSQGQGDLYGYTF	TGTGCCAGCAGCCAAGGACAGGGCGATCTCTATGGCTACACCTTC	TRBV3-1	TRBJ1-2	few	TRBD1
CASSFPGGEQYF	TGTGCCAGCAGCTTCCCCGGGGGCGAGCAGTACTTC	TRBV7-2	TRBJ2-7	few	.
CASKSDPPSSYNEQFF	TGTGCCAGCAAATCAGATCCCCCAAGCTCCTACAATGAGCAGTTCTTC	TRBV6-1	TRBJ2-1	.	.
CASSTSAGLQETQYF	TGTGCCAGCAGCACAAGCGCGGGCCTGCAAGAGACCCAGTACTTC	TRBV7-2	TRBJ2-5	once	.
CSAKLGTSSYNSPLHF	TGCAGTGCAAAGTTGGGTACCAGCTCCTATAATTCACCCCTCCACTTT	TRBV20-1	TRBJ1-6	.	.
CASSPPGRGTNEKLFF	TGTGCCAGCAGCCCACCGGGCAGGGGAACTAATGAAAAACTGTTTTTT	TRBV3-1	TRBJ1-4	.	.
CASSPDRGLQYGYTF	TGTGCCAGCAGCCCGGACAGGGGGCTACAATATGGCTACACCTTC	TRBV12-3/TRBV12-4	TRBJ1-2	.	TRBD1
CASSLTGSGEHTEAFF	TGTGCCAGCAGCCTCACAGGGTCGGGGGAGCACACTGAAGCTTTCTTT	TRBV9	TRBJ1-1	.	.
CSAIPYRENTEAFF	TGCAGTGCTATACCGTACAGGGAGAACACTGAAGCTTTCTTT	TRBV20-1	TRBJ1-1	.	.
CASTLDTGELFF	TGTGCCAGCACCCTGGACACCGGGGAGCTGTTTTTT	TRBV13	TRBJ2-2	.	.
CSARASGGTQYF	TGCAGTGCTCGAGCTAGCGGGGGCACCCAGTACTTC	TRBV20-1	TRBJ2-5	once	TRBD2
CASSLGSDGNTIYF	TGTGCCAGCAGCCTCGGGTCCGACGGAAACACCATATATTTT	TRBV3-1	TRBJ1-3	.	.
CASSQGLAGGPGTQYF	TGTGCCAGCAGCCAGGGACTAGCGGGAGGGCCCGGTACGCAGTATTTT	TRBV7-2	TRBJ2-3	.	TRBD2
CSVLRGGQANVLTF	TGCAGCGTCCTTCGAGGTGGCCAGGCCAACGTCCTGACTTTC	TRBV29-1	TRBJ2-6	.	.
CASSYLVLAGVPEQYF	TGTGCCAGCAGTTACCTGGTTCTAGCGGGAGTACCCGAGCAGTACTTC	TRBV6-2/TRBV6-3	TRBJ2-7	.	TRBD2
CASSRAGGQDGSNQPQHF	TGTGCCAGCAGCAGAGCCGGAGGACAGGACGGTAGCAATCAGCCCCAGCATTTT	TRBV5-4	TRBJ1-5	.	TRBD1
CAWKEDLAFF	TGTGCCTGGAAGGAGGATCTTGCTTTCTTT	TRBV30	TRBJ1-1	.	.
CASSYMPRPTTRDQPQHF	TGTGCCAGCAGTTACATGCCCAGACCAACAACGAGGGATCAGCCCCAGCATTTT	TRBV6-5	TRBJ1-5	.	.
CASSHKRQEETVRTQYF	TGTGCCAGCAGCCATAAACGACAGGAGGAGACCGTGAGAACCCAGTACTTC	TRBV6-1	TRBJ2-5	once	.
CATSDNGRGETQYF	TGTGCCACCAGTGATAATGGGAGGGGAGAGACCCAGTACTTC	TRBV24-1	TRBJ2-5	.	TRBD2
CASVGHAGGELFF	TGTGCCAGTGTTGGGCACGCCGGCGGGGAGCTGTTTTTT	TRBV19	TRBJ2-2	.	.
CASAGGRYEQYF	TGTGCCAGCGCGGGGGGGCGGTACGAGCAGTACTTC	TRBV27	TRBJ2-7	.	TRBD2
CSVVGGGGEAFF	TGCAGCGTTGTCGGCGGAGGGGGAGAAGCTTTCTTT	TRBV29-1	TRBJ1-1	.	.
CASSLATILRQNSPLHF	TGTGCCAGCAGCTTGGCGACCATCCTTAGACAAAATTCACCCCTCCACTTT	TRBV5-7	TRBJ1-6	.	.
CASSPGTGVRDNEQFF	TGCGCCAGCAGCCCGGGGACAGGGGTCAGGGACAATGAGCAGTTCTTC	TRBV5-1	TRBJ2-1	.	TRBD1
CASSQEGTSTDTQYF	TGTGCCAGCAGCCAAGAGGGGACCAGCACAGATACGCAGTATTTT	TRBV3-1	TRBJ2-3	.	.
CASSLVHGSTDTQYF	TGTGCCAGCAGCTTAGTCCACGGCAGCACAGATACGCAGTATTTT	TRBV7-2	TRBJ2-3	.	.